What follows are 32 T cell receptor beta chains derived from one specimen sequenced in a study of blood T cell repertoires in COVID-19. Assay used: immunoSEQ multiplex PCR; TCRdb lists only in-frame clones, some missing. The table lists 300,000 to 450,000 clones, around 87% of them singletons. Sequencing input: peripheral blood. The source is a woman aged 30 to 39 with COVID-19, enrolled during active disease.

Concerning this clone: Distinct nucleotide sequences in the sample also encode this CDR3. The gene calls are TRBV19 and TRBJ2-7; 9 nucleotides line up with TRBD1. This CDR3 is 12 amino acids long. In germline, CDR1 is LNHDA, CDR2 SQIVND (reference sequence). V lost 6 bases, J lost 4 bases, and 1 base stayed unmatched. The CDR3 spells CASRQGAYEQYF. Written as DNA, the CDR3 is TGTGCCAGTAGACAGGGGGCTTACGAGCAGTACTTC.

The chain couples TRBV3-1 (or the pseudogene TRBV3-2) to TRBJ2-5; tentative D call: TRBD2 (6 bases). Trimming removed 1 base at V and 4 bases at J, with 10 bases between. Germline CDR1 and CDR2: LGHDT and YNNKEL (reference sequence). This CDR3 is 14 amino acids long. CDR3 nucleotides: TGTGCCAGCAGCCAAGTTTCGGGGGTAGAGACCCAGTACTTC. It codes for CASSQVSGVETQYF.

J is TRBJ2-1 and V is TRBV7-6; D might be TRBD2 (6 bases). In germline, CDR1 is SGHVS, CDR2 FNYEAQ. The CDR3 is 16 amino acids. With 5 bases removed from V and 0 bases from J, the gap between germline ends came to 14 bases. The chain's CDR3 is CASSPTTSYSYNEQFF. The CDR3 DNA is TGTGCCAGCAGCCCAACCACTAGCTACTCCTACAATGAGCAGTTCTTC.

CDR3 protein: CARSFGPRQGPSYEQYF. CDR3 coding DNA: TGTGCCAGAAGCTTCGGGCCCCGGCAGGGCCCCTCCTACGAGCAGTACTTC. The J gene is TRBJ2-7, the V gene TRBV5-3; maybe TRBD1 (5 bases). TRBV5-3 is noted as an ORF with a role that remains uncertain. This CDR3 is 17 amino acids long. V shed 2 bases and J shed 0 bases, with 18 bases lying between them.

The chain combines TRBV4-3 with TRBJ1-1; 10 bases fit TRBD1. The CDR3 length is 15 residues. CDR1 is LGHNA, CDR2 YSLEER, per germline. V was clipped by 2 bases and J by 4 bases; unmatched bases: 4. This CDR3 is CASSQSGQGSTEAFF. CDR3 in DNA: TGCGCCAGCAGCCAATCGGGACAGGGGAGCACTGAAGCTTTCTTT.

The chain has TRBV5-1 and TRBJ1-1, with D possibly TRBD1 on 5 matching bases. Trimming left V 4 bases short and J 2 bases short, with 18 bases between. This CDR3 has 16 residues. Germline V lookup: CDR1 SGHRS, CDR2 YFSETQ. The chain's CDR3 is CASSQPSGQGNTEAFF. The DNA of the CDR3 is TGCGCCAGCAGCCAACCCTCAGGGCAGGGAAACACTGAAGCTTTCTTT.

This rearrangement joins TRBV21-1 to TRBJ1-1; no check of the table's D call, TRBD1, against the DNA was made. TRBV21-1 is labeled a pseudogene. The CDR3 spans 18 residues. The CDR3 nucleotides are TGTGCCAGCAGCAAACGACAGGGGGTGATCTCCATGAACACTGAAGCTTTCTTT. Amino acid sequence: CASSKRQGVISMNTEAFF.

This rearrangement joins TRBV3-1 (or the pseudogene TRBV3-2) to TRBJ2-5; unclear D gene. CDR3 length: 13 amino acids. Trimming left V 2 bases short and J 5 bases short, with 9 bases between. The germline CDR1 and CDR2 sequences are LGHDT and YNNKEL (reference sequence). CDR3 DNA: TGTGCCAGCAGCCAAATCCCCCGGGAGACCCAGTACTTC. This sequence encodes CASSQIPRETQYF.

In its sample, this clone was seen many times. The V call is TRBV30, the J call TRBJ1-4, with 11 bases fitting TRBD1. CDR1 is GTSNPN, CDR2 SVGIG, per germline (reference sequence). V lost 0 bases to trimming and J lost 8 bases; unmatched junction nucleotides: 8. The CDR3 is made up of 16 amino acids. The CDR3 nucleotides are TGTGCCTGGAGTGTACAACTGGGACAGGGGGAGGAAAAACTGTTTTTT. As protein: CAWSVQLGQGEEKLFF.

V usage is TRBV7-9 and J usage is TRBJ2-2; 8 bases agree with TRBD1. The CDR3 is made up of 16 amino acids. Unmatched junction bases numbered 9, after V lost 7 bases and J lost 2 bases. Per the germline V gene, CDR1 is SEHNR and CDR2 is FQNEAQ (reference sequence). The CDR3 DNA reads TGTGCCAGCACCCCCTGGACAGGGTTAAACACCGGGGAGCTGTTTTTT. It encodes CASTPWTGLNTGELFF.

This clone appeared once. The chain links TRBV5-8 to TRBJ1-2; a weak D match, TRBD1 (6 bases). V was trimmed by 0 bases and J by 0 bases, leaving 6 bases between them. This CDR3 spans 14 amino acids. Germline V lookup: CDR1 SGHTS, CDR2 YDEGEE. The CDR3 here is CASSLGTANYGYTF. The CDR3 nucleotides read TGTGCCAGCAGCTTGGGGACAGCTAACTATGGCTACACCTTC.

CDR3 DNA: TGTGCCAGCAGCTTTAGTAGCGGGATGCAGTTCTTC. It translates to CASSFSSGMQFF. This chain links TRBV11-3 with TRBJ2-1; TRBD2 matches at 8 bases. Germline CDR1 SGHNT, CDR2 YENEEA. After removal of 3 bases from V and 12 bases from J, the junction contained 4 bases not matched to a gene. This CDR3 comprises 12 residues.

This clone appeared a few times. The rearrangement joins TRBV19 to TRBJ2-2; a weak D match, TRBD2 (6 bases). Looked up from germline, CDR1 is LNHDA and CDR2 is SQIVND (reference sequence). Trimming stripped 2 bases from V and 0 bases from J, with 10 bases between. The CDR3 is 16 amino acids. CDR3: CASSISPSANTGELFF. The CDR3 DNA reads as TGTGCCAGTAGTATAAGCCCTAGCGCGAACACCGGGGAGCTGTTTTTT.

DNA for the CDR3: TGTGCCAGCTCCACGACTAGCGGGGATACGCAGTATTTT. Residues: CASSTTSGDTQYF. The chain links TRBV2 to TRBJ2-3; 10 bases agree with TRBD2. The germline V gene encodes CDR1 SNHLY and CDR2 FYNNEI. After removal of 8 bases from V and 6 bases from J, the junction contained 5 bases not matched to a gene. The CDR3 consists of 13 residues.

This rearrangement joins TRBV11-1 to TRBJ2-2; 7 bases fit TRBD2. Trimming at V came to 5 bases and at J to 1 base, leaving 4 bases not matched to a gene. CDR1 and CDR2 (germline): SGHAT, FQDESV (reference sequence). This CDR3 comprises 15 residues. CDR3 bases: TGTGCCAGCAGCGGACTAGGGGTGAACACCGGGGAGCTGTTTTTT. Its protein product is CASSGLGVNTGELFF.

The chain carries TRBV25-1 and TRBJ2-3; D is ambiguous. The CDR3 is 16 residues long. CDR1 and CDR2 (germline): MGHDK, SYGVNS. The ends were cut back, 4 bases at V and 0 bases at J, with 14 bases in the middle. CDR3 loop: CASSGFLRTSTDTQYF. The DNA for the CDR3 is TGTGCCAGCAGTGGCTTTCTCCGAACTAGCACAGATACGCAGTATTTT.

V is TRBV19 and J is TRBJ1-1; 9 bases line up with TRBD1. The CDR3 loop spans 16 amino acids. The germline CDR1 and CDR2 sequences are LNHDA and SQIVND (reference sequence). V trimming: 6 bases; J trimming: 1 base; junction bases outside the gene matches: 9. This CDR3 reads CASRILRQGGNTEAFF. For the CDR3, the DNA is TGTGCCAGTAGGATCCTCCGACAGGGGGGGAACACTGAAGCTTTCTTT.

This rearrangement joins TRBV19 to TRBJ2-1; the match to TRBD2 covers 11 bases. The V gene's germline CDR1 is LNHDA and CDR2 SQIVND (reference sequence). The CDR3 is 15 amino acids. V gave up 3 bases and J gave up 8 bases; unmatched junction bases: 6. CDR3 nucleotide sequence: TGTGCCAGTAGTATTATTAGCGGGAGGGTCGATGAGCAGTTCTTC. Protein: CASSIISGRVDEQFF.

As to this clone: The same CDR3 is also encoded by other DNA sequences in this sample. This chain links TRBV5-1 with TRBJ2-7, with D possibly being TRBD2 (7 bases). V was shortened by 4 bases and J by 2 bases, with 13 bases between the two germline ends. CDR3 length: 14 residues. Germline V gene sequence: CDR1 SGHRS, CDR2 YFSETQ. CDR3 region: CASSPGGGTYEQYF. DNA for the CDR3: TGCGCCAGCAGCCCGGGCGGGGGCACCTACGAGCAGTACTTC.

The rearrangement uses TRBV7-8 and TRBJ2-5; 7 nucleotides match TRBD2. Losses at the gene ends were 4 bases for V and 5 bases for J; bases not matched to a gene: 10. Germline V CDR1 and CDR2: SGHVS, FQNEAQ. This CDR3 is 15 amino acids long. DNA of the CDR3: TGTGCCAGCAGCTCAGCAGCACTAGCGTCGGAGACCCAGTACTTC. Translation gives CASSSAALASETQYF.

The V and J genes are TRBV6-6 and TRBJ2-3, with D perhaps matching TRBD1 (6 bases). The CDR3 totals 14 residues. V gave up 6 bases and J gave up 1 base, with 11 bases separating them. Germline CDR1 MNHNY, CDR2 SVGAGI (reference sequence). This CDR3 is CASRVTGGTDTQYF. For the CDR3, the DNA is TGTGCCAGCAGGGTGACAGGCGGCACAGATACGCAGTATTTT.

This clone was seen only once. The gene calls are TRBV7-2 and TRBJ2-1; 12 bases are shared with TRBD2. CDR1 is SGHTA and CDR2 is FQGNSA in the germline V gene. This CDR3 comprises 15 residues. The ends lost 5 bases at V and 7 bases at J; junction bases unmatched: 6. This CDR3 is CASSLDGLAGNEQFF. The CDR3 nucleotides read TGTGCCAGCAGCCTAGATGGACTAGCGGGAAATGAGCAGTTCTTC.

The chain recombines TRBV5-5 with TRBJ2-3; D is uncertain. V shed 1 base and J shed 1 base, with 7 bases lying between them. CDR1 and CDR2 (germline): SGHKS, YYEKEE (reference sequence). The CDR3 contains 14 residues. The CDR3 here is CASSLTVGTDTQYF. The CDR3, as DNA: TGTGCCAGCAGCTTGACAGTGGGCACAGATACGCAGTATTTT.

This clone was picked up a small number of times. This chain connects TRBV19 to TRBJ1-2; D is perhaps TRBD1 (5 bases). The CDR3 sequence is 13 residues long. Per germline, CDR1 LNHDA and CDR2 SQIVND (reference sequence). V was trimmed by 9 bases and J by 5 bases, leaving 16 bases between them. The CDR3 bases are TGTGCCAGCTCCGGGCTGGCAGGGTATGGCTACACCTTC. This translates into CASSGLAGYGYTF. The full variable domain, rest sourced from reference TRBV19 and TRBJ1-2, is DGGITQSPKYLFRKEGQNVTLSCEQNLNHDAMYWYRQDPGQGLRLIYYSQIVNDFQKGDIAEGYSVSREKKESFPLTVTSAQKNPTAFYLCASSGLAGYGYTFGSGTRLTVV.

This chain links TRBV7-2 with TRBJ1-4; D possibly corresponds to TRBD1 (6 bases). V shed 1 base and J shed 2 bases, with 11 bases lying between them. Looked up from germline, CDR1 is SGHTA and CDR2 is FQGNSA. There are 16 residues in the CDR3. The DNA of the CDR3 is TGTGCCAGCAGCTTAGGATGGGGGGGCACTAATGAAAAACTGTTTTTT. Protein product: CASSLGWGGTNEKLFF.

The chain has TRBV11-1 and TRBJ2-2, with D possibly being TRBD2 (5 bases). Germline CDR1 and CDR2: SGHAT and FQDESV (reference sequence). V was trimmed by 6 bases and J by 4 bases, leaving 9 bases between them. This CDR3 has 13 amino acids. CDR3 in amino acids: CASRAASTGELFF. CDR3 coding DNA: TGTGCCAGCAGAGCGGCAAGCACCGGGGAGCTGTTTTTT. Using reference TRBV11-1 and TRBJ2-2 for the parts outside the CDR3, the full variable domain is EAEVAQSPRYKITEKSQAVAFWCDPISGHATLYWYRQILGQGPELLVQFQDESVVDDSQLPKDRFSAERLKGVDSTLKIQPAELGDSAMYLCASRAASTGELFFGEGSRLTVL.

The CDR3 reads CASSLVSQTSNTEAFF. The CDR3 nucleotides read TGCGCCAGCAGCCTGGTTTCACAAACCTCGAACACTGAAGCTTTCTTT. The V and J genes are TRBV5-1 and TRBJ1-1; D is unresolved. Germline-derived CDR1 and CDR2 are SGHRS and YFSETQ. The V end was cut by 4 bases, the J end by 1 base, with 17 bases between. The CDR3 is 16 amino acids.

There are a few counts of this clone. This chain joins TRBV19 and TRBJ1-1; the D gene is possibly TRBD1 (5 bases). In germline, CDR1 is LNHDA, CDR2 SQIVND (reference sequence). V lost 7 bases to trimming and J lost 7 bases, with 13 bases between them. The CDR3 is 12 residues long. CDR3 nucleotide sequence: TGTGCCAGTAAGAGGCAGGGTCTTGAAGCTTTCTTT. Amino acid sequence: CASKRQGLEAFF.

The chain couples TRBV7-8 to TRBJ2-7; D remains unclear. Trimming left V 3 bases short and J 4 bases short, with 10 bases between. The CDR3 extends over 13 amino acids. Germline V gene sequence: CDR1 SGHVS, CDR2 FQNEAQ. CDR3 sequence: CASSFLPLYEQYF. The CDR3 DNA reads TGTGCCAGCAGCTTTCTCCCTCTATACGAGCAGTACTTC. Complete variable domain (other parts from reference TRBV7-8 and TRBJ2-7): GAGVSQSPRYKVAKRGQDVALRCDPISGHVSLFWYQQALGQGPEFLTYFQNEAQLDKSGLPSDRFFAERPEGSVSTLKIQRTQQEDSAVYLCASSFLPLYEQYFGPGTRLTVT.

J is TRBJ2-5 and V is TRBV11-2, with TRBD1 as a possible D gene (6 bases). CDR1 is SGHAT and CDR2 is FQNNGV in the germline V gene. Trimming stripped 5 bases from V and 3 bases from J, with 16 bases between. This CDR3 spans 15 amino acids. As DNA, the CDR3 is TGTGCCAGCAGCCTACAGGGAGTGATAGAAGAGACCCAGTACTTC. Translation: CASSLQGVIEETQYF.

Here the CDR3 DNA reads TGCAGCGGGGCCACAGTGAACACTGAAGCTTTCTTT. The encoded protein is CSGATVNTEAFF. The chain joins TRBV29-1 to TRBJ1-1; the D is unclear. The germline V gene encodes CDR1 SQVTM and CDR2 ANQGSEA. CDR3 length equals 12 residues. The germline V and J ends were trimmed by 7 bases and 0 bases, with 9 bases remaining between them.

The chain uses TRBV10-3 and TRBJ1-6, with D possibly matching TRBD1 (6 bases). CDR1 is ENHRY and CDR2 is SYGVKD in the germline V gene. V lost 6 bases, J lost 10 bases, and 13 bases lay in between. The CDR3 is 13 residues long. The CDR3 DNA is TGTGCCATCAGGGGACAACCAGAGTCACCCCTCCACTTT. Encoded protein: CAIRGQPESPLHF.